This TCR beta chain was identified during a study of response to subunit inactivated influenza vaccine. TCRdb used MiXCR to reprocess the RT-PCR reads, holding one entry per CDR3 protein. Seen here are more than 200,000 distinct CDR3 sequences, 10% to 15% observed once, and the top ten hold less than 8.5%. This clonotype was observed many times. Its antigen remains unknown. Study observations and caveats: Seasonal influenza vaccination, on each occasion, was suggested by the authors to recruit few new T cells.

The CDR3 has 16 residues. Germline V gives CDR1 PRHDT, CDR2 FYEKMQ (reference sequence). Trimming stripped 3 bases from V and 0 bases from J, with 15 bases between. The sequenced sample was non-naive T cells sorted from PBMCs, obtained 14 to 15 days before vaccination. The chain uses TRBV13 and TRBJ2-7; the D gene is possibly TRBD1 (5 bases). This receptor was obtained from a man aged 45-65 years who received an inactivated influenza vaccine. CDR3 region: CASSFGNRRSSYEQYF. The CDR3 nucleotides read TGTGCCAGCAGCTTTGGAAACAGGAGAAGCTCCTACGAGCAGTACTTC.